The 8 T cell receptor beta chains listed next were all sequenced from one sample in a study of T cells in Graves' hyperthyroidism and ophthalmopathy. Using RNA transcripts as the source, TCR beta CDR3 regions were amplified. A set of HTBI primers served as the primers for a first-round RT-PCR of the TCR CDR3. MiXCR, run by TCRdb on the multiplex PCR reads, gives a single entry per CDR3 protein. The sample consists of roughly 170,000 distinct CDR3 sequences, over 15% of them appearing once. Material for sequencing was blood. The receptors stem from a woman in her forties or fifties with Graves' hyperthyroidism.

There are a few counts of this clonotype. V and J are TRBV13 and TRBJ2-5, with 8 bases lining up with TRBD1. The CDR3 extends over 14 amino acids. Germline V CDR1 and CDR2: PRHDT, FYEKMQ (reference sequence). With V trimmed by 5 bases and J by 5 bases, 7 bases remained unmatched. CDR3 loop: CASSPSGQGETQYF. The CDR3 bases are TGTGCCAGCAGCCCCTCCGGACAGGGTGAGACCCAGTACTTC.

This chain uses TRBV5-6 with TRBJ2-2, with D unclear. This CDR3 has 15 amino acids. Germline-derived CDR1 and CDR2 are SGHDT and YYEEEE. The V end lost 2 bases, the J end lost 0 bases, and 8 bases lay between the germline ends. CDR3 loop: CASSFGFANTGELFF. CDR3 in DNA: TGTGCCAGCAGCTTTGGTTTCGCGAACACCGGGGAGCTGTTTTTT. The entire variable domain, with the rest obtained from reference TRBV5-6 and TRBJ2-2, is as follows: DAGVTQSPTHLIKTRGQQVTLRCSPKSGHDTVSWYQQALGQGPQFIFQYYEEEERQRGNFPDRFSGHQFPNYSSELNVNALLLGDSALYLCASSFGFANTGELFFGEGSRLTVL.

This clonotype was recorded at least ten times. CDR3: CASSLGEGYTQYF. The DNA for the CDR3 is TGTGCCAGCAGCTTAGGGGAGGGATATACGCAGTATTTT. The rearrangement joins TRBV7-2 to TRBJ2-3, with 7 bases that match TRBD2. Germline CDR1 and CDR2: SGHTA and FQGNSA. Germline trimming cut 1 base from V and 7 bases from J; bases unmatched to any gene: 2. The CDR3 is 13 residues long.

This clonotype was seen ten or more times. The chain employs TRBV19 and TRBJ2-7; tentatively, D is TRBD2 (5 bases). The ends were cut back, 3 bases at V and 3 bases at J, with 9 bases in the middle. This CDR3 contains 13 residues. CDR1 and CDR2 from the germline V gene are LNHDA and SQIVND (reference sequence). CDR3 sequence reads: CASSMPDFYEQYF. The CDR3 DNA sequence: TGTGCCAGTAGTATGCCGGACTTCTACGAGCAGTACTTC.

This clonotype was counted only a few times. CDR3 coding DNA: TGTGCCAGCAGCTCGGTGGGGTGGAGCTCTGGGGCCAACGTCCTGACTTTC. Translating it yields CASSSVGWSSGANVLTF. This chain connects TRBV5-6 to TRBJ2-6, with D hard to call. V was trimmed by 3 bases and J by 0 bases, leaving 13 bases between them. The germline CDR1 and CDR2 sequences are SGHDT and YYEEEE. The CDR3 length is 17 residues.

This clonotype turned up a few times. Lacking the conserved final phenylalanine or tryptophan, this CDR3 likely reflects a read error. The gene calls are TRBV5-1 and TRBJ1-1; TRBD1 agrees at 7 bases. Germline loops: CDR1 SGHRS, CDR2 YFSETQ. The V and J ends lost 4 bases and 0 bases, in that order; junction bases with no gene match: 3. This CDR3 region has 14 residues. The CDR3 region is CASSRQGLNTEAFL. Here the CDR3 DNA reads TGCGCCAGCAGCCGACAGGGCTTGAACACTGAAGCTTTCCTT.

This clonotype was counted between two and nine times. One junction end disagrees with the germline gene, perhaps due to a read error. This rearrangement joins TRBV27 to TRBJ2-5, with 7 bases matching TRBD1. Germline loops: CDR1 MNHEY, CDR2 SMNVEV (reference sequence). The length of the CDR3 is 18 residues. This CDR3 is CTSSSTPWTGTDQETQYF. CDR3 bases: TGTACCAGCAGTTCTACCCCTTGGACAGGCACCGACCAAGAGACCCAGTACTTC.

This clonotype was seen many times. The chain combines TRBV3-1 with TRBJ2-3; 9 bases align to TRBD2. Trimming took 7 bases from V and 2 from J; bases not matched to a gene: 4. The CDR3 sequence is 14 residues long. CDR1 and CDR2 (germline): LGHDT, YNNKEL (reference sequence). In DNA form, the CDR3 reads TGTGCCAGCAATATAGCGGGGGCCACAGATACGCAGTATTTT. As protein: CASNIAGATDTQYF.